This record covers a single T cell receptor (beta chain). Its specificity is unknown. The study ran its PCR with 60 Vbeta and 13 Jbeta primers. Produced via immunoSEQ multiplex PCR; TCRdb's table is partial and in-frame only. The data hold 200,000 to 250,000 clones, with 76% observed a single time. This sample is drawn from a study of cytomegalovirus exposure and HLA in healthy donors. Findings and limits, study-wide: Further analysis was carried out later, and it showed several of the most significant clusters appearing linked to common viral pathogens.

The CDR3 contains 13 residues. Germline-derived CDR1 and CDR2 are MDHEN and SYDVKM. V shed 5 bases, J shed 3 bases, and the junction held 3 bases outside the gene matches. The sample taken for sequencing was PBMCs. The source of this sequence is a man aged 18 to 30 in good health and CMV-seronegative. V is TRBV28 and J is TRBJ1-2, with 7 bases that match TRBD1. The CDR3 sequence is CASSDRVHYGYTF. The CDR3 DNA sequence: TGTGCCAGCAGTGACAGGGTTCACTATGGCTACACCTTC.